This record concerns one T cell receptor (beta chain) sequence. Investigators isolated RNA and reverse transcribed it into cDNA to act as the sequencing template. TCRdb's table, derived via immunoSEQ multiplex PCR, lists solely in-frame clones and lacks some. The sample carries about 150,000 clones, nearly 55% recorded once. Germline CDR1 is MNHNY and CDR2 is SVGAGI (reference sequence). This CDR3 has 14 residues. Losses at the gene ends were 2 bases for V and 4 bases for J; bases not matched to a gene: 1. As to treatment: oral pan-JAK inhibitor, 5-10 mg twice daily. The data derive from a study of CD8+ T cells in alopecia areata.

The sample consisted of CD8+ T cells sorted from blood, taken at week 4, from a patient treated with tofacitinib. This clonotype was obtained from a human donor with alopecia areata. The rearrangement uses TRBV6-6 and TRBJ2-5; TRBD2 aligns across 10 bases. The CDR3 region is CASSYASGGETQYF. CDR3 DNA: TGTGCCAGCAGTTACGCTAGCGGGGGAGAGACCCAGTACTTC.